The 11 T cell receptor beta chains below were found in one sample sequenced in a study of T cells in localized non-small cell lung cancer. Repertoires were generated with immunoSEQ multiplex PCR, while TCRdb's copy carries only in-frame clones and drops some. Of 20,000 to 25,000 clones listed, around nine tenths are singletons. This specimen was peripheral blood, taken before any cancer treatment. The receptors originated from a man aged 35-75 years with stage I squamous cell lung carcinoma.

The chain carries TRBV6-5 and TRBJ1-2; tentatively, D is TRBD1 (6 bases). This CDR3 spans 13 amino acids. CDR1 and CDR2 (germline): MNHEY, SVGAGI. V was shortened by 6 bases and J by 4 bases, with 12 bases between the two germline ends. Here the CDR3 DNA reads TGTGCCAGCAGGCCGGGGGCTGCCTATGGCTACACCTTC. Protein sequence: CASRPGAAYGYTF.

V and J are TRBV12-2 and TRBJ1-5; TRBD1 reflects the table's D call only, with no check against the DNA. TRBV12-2 is described as a pseudogene. The CDR3 contains 16 residues. The CDR3 bases are TGTGCAAGTCGCTTAGATTGGCATGGGGCAAATCAGCCCCAGCATTTT. It codes for CASRLDWHGANQPQHF.

The rearrangement uses TRBV6-6 and TRBJ2-7; no reliable D call. Between the trimmed V and J ends, which lost 9 bases and 4 bases, there was a span of 16 bases. Per germline, CDR1 MNHNY and CDR2 SVGAGI (reference sequence). This CDR3 region has 13 residues. This chain's CDR3 is CASKPTPSYEQYF. The DNA of the CDR3 is TGTGCCAGTAAGCCGACTCCAAGTTACGAGCAGTACTTC.

V gene TRBV7-9 combines with J gene TRBJ2-1; D is unclear. Germline assignment: CDR1 SEHNR and CDR2 FQNEAQ (reference sequence). The CDR3 is made up of 14 amino acids. Trimming removed 4 bases from V and 4 bases from J, with 11 bases in between. CDR3 sequence reads: CASSSQPVYNEQFF. In DNA, the CDR3 is TGTGCCAGCAGCTCCCAGCCTGTGTACAATGAGCAGTTCTTC.

The V and J genes are TRBV28 and TRBJ2-7; tentatively, D is TRBD2 (6 bases). The CDR3 loop spans 15 amino acids. CDR1 and CDR2 (germline): MDHEN, SYDVKM. V was shortened by 4 bases and J by 0 bases, with 13 bases between the two germline ends. CDR3 bases: TGTGCCAGCAGTTCTTCCCCGGACTACTCCTACGAGCAGTACTTC. Translating it yields CASSSSPDYSYEQYF.

The chain has TRBV12-5 and TRBJ2-3; the match to TRBD2 covers 10 bases. The germline V gene encodes CDR1 LGHNT and CDR2 FRNRAP. The CDR3 is made up of 16 amino acids. The trim removed 0 bases at V and 8 bases at J, leaving 8 bases unmatched. The CDR3 protein is CASGLVSGGRESTQYF. CDR3 in DNA: TGTGCTAGTGGTTTGGTTAGCGGGGGGCGAGAGAGTACGCAGTATTTT.

This sequence joins TRBV6-1 and TRBJ1-6, with D unresolved. Germline values: CDR1 MNHNS, CDR2 SASEGT. The CDR3 totals 14 residues. Trimming shortened V by 5 bases and J by 7 bases, and 12 bases separated the two germline ends. The DNA for the CDR3 is TGTGCCAGCAGTAAGGTAATAGGGAATTCACCCCTCCACTTT. As protein: CASSKVIGNSPLHF.

The V gene is TRBV6-5, the J gene TRBJ2-3, with D unresolved. This CDR3 region has 14 residues. CDR1 is MNHEY and CDR2 is SVGAGI in the germline V gene. The germline V and J ends were trimmed by 7 bases and 6 bases, with 17 bases remaining between them. CDR3 in amino acids: CASKSAQSGDTQYF. The CDR3 nucleotides read TGTGCCAGCAAATCAGCCCAGTCCGGCGATACGCAGTATTTT.

This clone was detected a few times. The chain employs TRBV30 and TRBJ2-2, with no clear D. Looked up from germline, CDR1 is GTSNPN and CDR2 is SVGIG (reference sequence). The CDR3 extends over 12 amino acids. Trimming took off 7 bases at V and 2 bases at J, with 8 bases between the two ends. CDR3 protein: CAYAGNTGELFF. The CDR3 DNA reads TGTGCCTATGCAGGAAACACCGGGGAGCTGTTTTTT.

The gene calls are TRBV11-2 and TRBJ1-1; 8 positions match TRBD1. CDR1 and CDR2 (germline): SGHAT, FQNNGV. The CDR3 totals 12 residues. V dropped 5 bases and J dropped 8; count of bases not matched to a gene: 4. The CDR3: CASSLRGLEAFF. The CDR3 nucleotides read TGTGCCAGCAGCCTCAGGGGGCTGGAAGCTTTCTTT.

CDR3 in DNA: TGTGCCAGCAGTTTCATAGGGAGTAATGAAAAACTGTTTTTT. It yields the protein CASSFIGSNEKLFF. The V and J genes are TRBV27 and TRBJ1-4; D is unclear. There are 14 residues in the CDR3. Per germline, CDR1 MNHEY and CDR2 SMNVEV (reference sequence). V was pared by 3 bases and J by 4 bases, with 9 bases between. The full variable domain, completed using reference TRBV27 and TRBJ1-4, is EAQVTQNPRYLITVTGKKLTVTCSQNMNHEYMSWYRQDPGLGLRQIYYSMNVEVTDKGDVPEGYKVSRKEKRNFPLILESPSPNQTSLYFCASSFIGSNEKLFFGSGTQLSVL.